This entry lists 6 T cell receptor beta chains sequenced from one sample in a study of blood T cell repertoires in COVID-19. Libraries were prepared by immunoSEQ multiplex PCR; TCRdb keeps only in-frame clonotypes and omits some of them. The sample carries around 310,000 clones, 80% to 90% recorded once. Sequencing was carried out using PBMCs or T cells enriched from blood (not recorded which). The receptor source for this set is a man in his thirties or forties who had recovered from COVID-19.

This clone showed up just once. The chain joins TRBV28 to TRBJ2-5; a possible D gene is TRBD2 (6 bases). The CDR3 has 16 amino acids. V was trimmed by 5 bases and J by 0 bases, leaving 16 bases between them. Germline-derived CDR1 and CDR2 are MDHEN and SYDVKM. The CDR3 bases are TGTGCCAGCAGTCCAATTGGGGGGAAGTACCAAGAGACCCAGTACTTC. Translation: CASSPIGGKYQETQYF.

The J gene is TRBJ2-7, the V gene TRBV15; D perhaps matches TRBD1 (6 bases). CDR1 and CDR2 (germline): LNHNV, YYDKDF (reference sequence). The CDR3 covers 14 residues. The germline V and J ends were trimmed by 4 bases and 3 bases, with 13 bases remaining between them. The CDR3 DNA follows: TGTGCCACCAGCAAGGAAACAGGGCTCTACGAGCAGTACTTC. It translates to CATSKETGLYEQYF.

The chain uses TRBV5-1 and TRBJ1-2; the match to TRBD1 covers 10 bases. This CDR3 is built from 14 residues. Germline V lookup: CDR1 SGHRS, CDR2 YFSETQ. V lost 4 bases, J lost 5 bases, and 5 bases stayed unmatched. The CDR3 loop is CASSGGTGEYGYTF. For the CDR3, the DNA is TGCGCCAGCAGCGGCGGGACAGGGGAATATGGCTACACCTTC. The entire variable domain, with the rest obtained from reference TRBV5-1 and TRBJ1-2, is as follows: KAGVTQTPRYLIKTRGQQVTLSCSPISGHRSVSWYQQTPGQGLQFLFEYFSETQRNKGNFPGRFSGRQFSNSRSEMNVSTLELGDSALYLCASSGGTGEYGYTFGSGTRLTVV.

The V and J genes are TRBV11-1 and TRBJ1-1; D remains unclear. Trimming cost V 2 bases and J 1 base, with 8 bases left between them. Germline V CDR1 and CDR2: SGHAT, FQDESV (reference sequence). This CDR3 has 14 amino acids. CDR3 sequence reads: CASSLLGRNTEAFF. CDR3 nucleotide sequence: TGTGCCAGCAGCTTACTGGGCAGGAACACTGAAGCTTTCTTT.

The chain uses TRBV20-1 and TRBJ2-7; D is possibly TRBD1 (5 bases). The CDR3 runs to 10 residues. CDR1 and CDR2 from the germline V gene are DFQATT and SNEGSKA (reference sequence). Trimming left V 4 bases short and J 5 bases short, with 6 bases between. The CDR3 here is CSATGNEQYF. As DNA, the CDR3 is TGCAGTGCTACAGGGAACGAGCAGTACTTC.

The chain carries TRBV10-3 and TRBJ2-3, with 11 positions matching TRBD1. The CDR3 is made up of 15 amino acids. Germline lookup yields CDR1 ENHRY and CDR2 SYGVKD. J lost 3 bases, V lost 4 bases, and 3 bases had no gene match. CDR3 sequence (DNA): TGTGCCATCAGTGGAGGGACAGGGGGGACAGATACGCAGTATTTT. This translates into CAISGGTGGTDTQYF.